The TCR beta chain described here comes from a study of blood T cell repertoires in COVID-19. Profiled with immunoSEQ multiplex PCR; TCRdb holds only in-frame clones, not every one. Of 250,000 to 350,000 clones listed, 70% to 90% are singletons. V was shortened by 4 bases and J by 7 bases, with 10 bases between the two germline ends. The CDR3 runs to 12 residues. Germline lookup yields CDR1 MNHEY and CDR2 SMNVEV (reference sequence). V gene TRBV27 combines with J gene TRBJ1-2; D gene ambiguous. Sequenced sample: peripheral blood. This sequence originates from a woman aged 60-70 years with acute or convalescent COVID-19. The CDR3 here is CASSSRVGGYTF. For the CDR3, the DNA is TGTGCCAGCAGTTCTCGGGTGGGTGGCTACACCTTC.